The rows below give T cell receptor beta chains drawn from one sample of a study of shared clonotypes between healthy human individuals. Profiled with immunoSEQ multiplex PCR; TCRdb holds only in-frame clones, not every one. Here the sample spans about 2 million clones, about 94% being singletons. Material: naive CD8+ T cells sorted from blood. The receptors shown here come from a man between 18 and 29 years old in good health. Both conserved end residues are part of each CDR3. A D gene is named only where the DNA matches it firmly. The size field is filled for only some rows; it gives once, few, many or a size class.

J,D,size,V,length,CDR3,DNA
TRBJ2-7,TRBD1,NA,TRBV5-8,15,CASSGGTGVSYEQYF,TGTGCCAGCAGCGGAGGGACAGGGGTCTCCTACGAGCAGTACTTC
TRBJ1-2,NA,NA,TRBV5-1,13,CASRLQGGFGYTF,TGCGCCAGCAGGTTACAGGGAGGGTTTGGCTACACCTTC
TRBJ2-2,NA,NA,TRBV14,13,CASSPRVTGELFF,TGTGCCAGCAGCCCGAGGGTTACCGGGGAGCTGTTTTTT
TRBJ2-5,TRBD2,NA,TRBV11-2,16,CASSFSGGKGSETQYF,TGTGCCAGCAGCTTTAGCGGGGGGAAGGGGTCGGAGACCCAGTACTTC
TRBJ2-7,NA,NA,TRBV6-5,15,CASAPTSSQFYEQYF,TGTGCCAGCGCGCCTACTTCATCCCAATTCTACGAGCAGTACTTC
TRBJ2-5,NA,NA,TRBV5-6,14,CASSQGAYQETQYF,TGTGCCAGCAGCCAAGGGGCCTATCAAGAGACCCAGTACTTC
TRBJ2-7,NA,NA,TRBV5-4,11,CASSPQYEQYF,TGTGCCAGCTCCCCCCAGTACGAGCAGTACTTC
TRBJ1-5,TRBD1,NA,TRBV28,16,CASSLVDRGQNQPQHF,TGTGCCAGCAGTTTAGTCGACAGGGGTCAAAATCAGCCCCAGCATTTT
TRBJ2-1,TRBD2,NA,TRBV27,14,CASSLGLAHNEQFF,TGTGCCAGCAGTTTGGGACTAGCCCACAATGAGCAGTTCTTC
TRBJ2-1,TRBD2,NA,TRBV27,15,CASCLAGGLYNEQFF,TGTGCCAGCTGCCTAGCGGGGGGACTATACAATGAGCAGTTCTTC
TRBJ1-4,NA,NA,TRBV30,17,CAWSGTDWEIISEKLFF,TGTGCCTGGAGTGGAACGGACTGGGAGATCATTAGTGAAAAACTGTTTTTT
TRBJ1-1,NA,NA,TRBV18,13,CASSPQGSTEAFF,TGTGCCAGCTCACCACAGGGAAGCACTGAAGCTTTCTTT
TRBJ1-1,TRBD1,NA,TRBV9,15,CASSVVGTGNTEAFF,TGTGCCAGCAGCGTAGTCGGGACAGGGAACACTGAAGCTTTCTTT
TRBJ1-3,TRBD1,once,TRBV4-2,16,CASSHPTGNSGNTIYF,TGTGCCAGCAGCCACCCGACAGGGAACTCTGGAAACACCATATATTTT
TRBJ1-6,TRBD1,many,TRBV10-3,14,CAASLQGTSSPLHF,TGTGCCGCCTCATTACAGGGGACTAGTTCACCCCTCCACTTT
TRBJ1-2,NA,NA,TRBV7-6,13,CASSLLAWDGYTF,TGTGCCAGCAGCCTACTCGCCTGGGATGGCTACACCTTC
TRBJ2-7,NA,NA,TRBV28,14,CASSLGAEHYEQYF,TGTGCCAGCAGTTTGGGAGCGGAGCACTACGAGCAGTACTTC
TRBJ2-2,TRBD2,NA,TRBV29-1,15,CSVEIGTSYTGELFF,TGCAGCGTTGAAATCGGGACTAGCTACACCGGGGAGCTGTTTTTT
TRBJ1-5,NA,NA,TRBV7-3,13,CASSLWSNQPQHF,TGTGCCAGCAGCCTCTGGAGCAATCAGCCCCAGCATTTT
TRBJ2-7,NA,NA,TRBV5-5,14,CASSLVAGDYEQYF,TGTGCCAGCAGCTTGGTGGCAGGGGACTACGAGCAGTACTTC
TRBJ2-5,TRBD2,NA,TRBV4-3,15,CASSQDEAGGETQYF,TGCGCCAGCAGCCAAGATGAGGCGGGAGGGGAGACCCAGTACTTC
TRBJ2-7,NA,NA,TRBV27,9,CASGYEQYF,TGTGCCAGCGGCTACGAGCAGTACTTC
TRBJ2-7,TRBD1,NA,TRBV7-9,14,CASSAPGQGREQYF,TGTGCCAGCAGCGCCCCGGGACAGGGGAGGGAGCAGTACTTC
TRBJ2-1,NA,NA,TRBV13,11,CASSLGEEQFF,TGTGCCAGCAGCTTAGGCGAGGAGCAGTTCTTC
TRBJ1-2,TRBD1,NA,TRBV7-2,13,CASSFGTGYGYTF,TGTGCCAGCAGCTTCGGGACAGGGTATGGCTACACCTTC
TRBJ1-4,NA,NA,TRBV15,15,CATSRDSELNEKLFF,TGTGCCACCAGCAGGGACAGCGAACTTAATGAAAAACTGTTTTTT
TRBJ1-2,NA,NA,TRBV6-5,15,CASSFSEGLGYGYTF,TGTGCCAGCAGTTTCTCGGAGGGTTTAGGCTATGGCTACACCTTC
TRBJ2-3,TRBD2,NA,TRBV7-9,16,CASSLVRAGRADTQYF,TGTGCCAGCAGCTTAGTGAGGGCAGGGAGGGCAGATACGCAGTATTTT
TRBJ2-5,TRBD2,NA,TRBV27,16,CASSLLAGGRQETQYF,TGTGCCAGCAGTTTACTAGCGGGGGGACGCCAAGAGACCCAGTACTTC
TRBJ2-7,NA,NA,TRBV19,13,CASSIAVNYEQYF,TGTGCCAGTAGTATCGCAGTTAACTACGAGCAGTACTTC
TRBJ2-3,NA,NA,TRBV4-1,14,CASSQLGGTDTQYF,TGCGCCAGCAGCCAGTTAGGTGGGACAGATACGCAGTATTTT
TRBJ2-1,TRBD2,NA,TRBV4-1,15,CASSQIAGVNNEQFF,TGCGCCAGCAGCCAGATAGCGGGAGTAAACAATGAGCAGTTCTTC
TRBJ2-3,TRBD2,NA,TRBV9,16,CASSVGSAGALDTQYF,TGTGCCAGCAGCGTAGGTTCAGCGGGAGCGTTAGATACGCAGTATTTT
TRBJ2-7,TRBD1,NA,TRBV7-8,14,CASSFDTGAYEQYF,TGTGCCAGCAGCTTCGACACAGGGGCCTACGAGCAGTACTTC
TRBJ2-7,TRBD2,NA,TRBV2,16,CASSESAGGPLYEQYF,TGTGCCAGCAGTGAGTCAGCGGGAGGGCCACTCTACGAGCAGTACTTC
TRBJ2-3,TRBD1,NA,TRBV5-1,16,CASSPWVTGDADTQYF,TGCGCCAGCAGTCCATGGGTGACAGGGGACGCAGATACGCAGTATTTT
TRBJ2-7,NA,NA,TRBV27,13,CASSLTDSYEQYF,TGTGCCAGCAGTTTGACGGATTCCTACGAGCAGTACTTC
TRBJ2-5,TRBD2,NA,TRBV2,14,CASTTSGEQETQYF,TGTGCCAGCACGACTAGCGGAGAACAAGAGACCCAGTACTTC
TRBJ2-1,NA,NA,TRBV19,14,CASNPSGTYNEQFF,TGTGCCAGTAATCCGAGCGGAACCTACAATGAGCAGTTCTTC
TRBJ2-7,NA,few,TRBV27,14,CASSFGNGFYEQYF,NA